The clone carrying this T cell receptor beta chain was detected a few times. What it binds is not known. The data originate from a study of T-cell memory formation after mild COVID-19. Study overall: Among the donors, TCR clusters were largely specific to each donor.

Constant-segment primers were used for 5'RACE, and the resulting TCR alpha and TCR beta cDNA libraries carried sample barcodes and UMIs. In TCRdb, the 5' RACE reads were re-called with MiXCR into one record per CDR3 protein. The sample holds 250,000 or so distinct CDR3 sequences; more than 15% are singletons and the top ten take around 23%. Regarding the study as a whole: Pre-infection memory showed some responding clones, and this suggested that cross-reactive memory joined. The second-wave clones peaking on day 37 were not confirmed as SARS-CoV-2-specific.

The CDR3 runs to 16 residues. Germline V CDR1 and CDR2: SGHTA, FQGNSA. V dropped 2 bases and J dropped 5; count of bases not matched to a gene: 7. This chain links TRBV7-2 with TRBJ2-5, with TRBD2 matching 11 bases. Sequenced material: PBMCs or a T cell subset sorted from them (not recorded which). The source is a man aged 18-30 years who had mild COVID-19 (a few samples of this study predate the infection). Cell type and time point are not known. CDR3 in amino acids: CASSLFLAGGGETQYF. Here the CDR3 DNA reads TGTGCCAGCAGCTTATTCCTAGCGGGGGGCGGGGAGACCCAGTACTTC.